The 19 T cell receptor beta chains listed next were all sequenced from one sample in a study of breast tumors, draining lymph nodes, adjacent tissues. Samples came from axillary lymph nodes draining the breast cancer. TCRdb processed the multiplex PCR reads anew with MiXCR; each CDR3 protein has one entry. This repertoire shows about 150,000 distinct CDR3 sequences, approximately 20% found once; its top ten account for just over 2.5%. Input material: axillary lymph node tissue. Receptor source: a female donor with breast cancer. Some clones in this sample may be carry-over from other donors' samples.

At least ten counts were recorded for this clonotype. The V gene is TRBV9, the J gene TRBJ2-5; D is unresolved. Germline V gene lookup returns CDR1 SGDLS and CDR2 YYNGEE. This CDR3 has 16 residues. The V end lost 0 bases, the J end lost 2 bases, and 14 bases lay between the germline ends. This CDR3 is CASSVAVSLRQETQYF. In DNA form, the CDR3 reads TGTGCCAGCAGCGTAGCGGTATCCCTGAGGCAAGAGACCCAGTACTTC.

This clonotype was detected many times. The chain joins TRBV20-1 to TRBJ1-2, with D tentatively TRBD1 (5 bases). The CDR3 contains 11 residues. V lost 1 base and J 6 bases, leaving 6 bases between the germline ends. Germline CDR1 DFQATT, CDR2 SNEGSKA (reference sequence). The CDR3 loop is CSARAGDGYTF. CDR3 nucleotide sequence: TGCAGTGCTAGAGCGGGGGATGGCTACACCTTC.

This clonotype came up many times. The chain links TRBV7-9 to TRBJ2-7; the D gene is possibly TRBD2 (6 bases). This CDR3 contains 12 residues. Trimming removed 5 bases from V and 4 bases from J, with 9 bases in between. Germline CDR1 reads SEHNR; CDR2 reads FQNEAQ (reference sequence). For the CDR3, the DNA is TGTGCCAGCAGCCTTAGCGGATACGAGCAGTACTTC. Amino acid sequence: CASSLSGYEQYF. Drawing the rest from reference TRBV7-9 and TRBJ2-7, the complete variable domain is DTGVSQNPRHKITKRGQNVTFRCDPISEHNRLYWYRQTLGQGPEFLTYFQNEAQLEKSRLLSDRFSAERPKGSFSTLEIQRTEQGDSAMYLCASSLSGYEQYFGPGTRLTVT.

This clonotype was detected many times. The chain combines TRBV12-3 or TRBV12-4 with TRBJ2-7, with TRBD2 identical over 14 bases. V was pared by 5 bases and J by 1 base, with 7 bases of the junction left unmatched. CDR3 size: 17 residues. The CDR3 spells CASSRGLAGVLSYEQYF. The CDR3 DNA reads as TGTGCCAGCAGTCGGGGACTAGCGGGAGTACTATCCTACGAGCAGTACTTC.

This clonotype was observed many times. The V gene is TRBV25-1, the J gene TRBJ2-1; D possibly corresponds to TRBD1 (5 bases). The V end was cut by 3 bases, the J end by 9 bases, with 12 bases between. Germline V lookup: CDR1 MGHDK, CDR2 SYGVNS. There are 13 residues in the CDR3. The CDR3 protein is CASSDLGLGEQFF. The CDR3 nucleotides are TGTGCCAGCAGTGATCTGGGGCTGGGTGAGCAGTTCTTC.

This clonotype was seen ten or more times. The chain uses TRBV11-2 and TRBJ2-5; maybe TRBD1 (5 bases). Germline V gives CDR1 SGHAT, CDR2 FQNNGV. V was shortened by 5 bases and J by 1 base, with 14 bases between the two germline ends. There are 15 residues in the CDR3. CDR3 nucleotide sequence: TGTGCCAGCAGCCCAGGGTGGCCCGGCCAAGAGACCCAGTACTTC. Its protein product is CASSPGWPGQETQYF.

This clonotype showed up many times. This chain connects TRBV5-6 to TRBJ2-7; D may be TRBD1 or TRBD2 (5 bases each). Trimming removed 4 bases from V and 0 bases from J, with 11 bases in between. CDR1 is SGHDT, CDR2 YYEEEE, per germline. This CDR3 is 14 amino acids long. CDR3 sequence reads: CASSARGSSYEQYF. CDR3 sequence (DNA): TGTGCCAGCAGCGCTCGGGGCAGCTCCTACGAGCAGTACTTC.

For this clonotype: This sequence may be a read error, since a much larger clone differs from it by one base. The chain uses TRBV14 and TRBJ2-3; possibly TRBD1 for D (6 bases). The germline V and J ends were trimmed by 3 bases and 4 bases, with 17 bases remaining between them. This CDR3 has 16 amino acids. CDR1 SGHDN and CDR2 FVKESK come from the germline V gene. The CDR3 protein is CASSHYTGPGADTQYF. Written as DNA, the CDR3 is TGTGCCAGCAGCCATTATACAGGGCCAGGGGCAGATACGCAGTATTTT.

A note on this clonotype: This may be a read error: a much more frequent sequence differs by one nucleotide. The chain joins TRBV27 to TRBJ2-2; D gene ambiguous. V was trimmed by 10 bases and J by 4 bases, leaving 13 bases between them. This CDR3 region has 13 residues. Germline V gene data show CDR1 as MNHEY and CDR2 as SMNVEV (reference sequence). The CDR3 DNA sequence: TGTGCCATCCCGTTTAGGCGCACCGGGGAGCTGTTTTTT. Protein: CAIPFRRTGELFF.

For the CDR3, the DNA is TGTGCCAGCAGTTTGAAGAACACCGGGGAGCTGTTTTTT. It is translated as CASSLKNTGELFF. The genes are TRBV27 and TRBJ2-2; D is ambiguous. The CDR3 is 13 residues long. V was shortened by 3 bases and J by 1 base, with 3 bases between the two germline ends. Germline V CDR1 and CDR2: MNHEY, SMNVEV (reference sequence).

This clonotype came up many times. CDR3 protein: CASSQGGTLSGANVLTF. The CDR3 nucleotides are TGTGCCAGCAGCCAAGGAGGGACACTCTCTGGGGCCAACGTCCTGACTTTC. V usage is TRBV14 and J usage is TRBJ2-6; D is possibly TRBD1 (6 bases). Looked up from germline, CDR1 is SGHDN and CDR2 is FVKESK. The CDR3 has 17 residues. V shed 1 base and J shed 0 bases, with 10 bases lying between them.

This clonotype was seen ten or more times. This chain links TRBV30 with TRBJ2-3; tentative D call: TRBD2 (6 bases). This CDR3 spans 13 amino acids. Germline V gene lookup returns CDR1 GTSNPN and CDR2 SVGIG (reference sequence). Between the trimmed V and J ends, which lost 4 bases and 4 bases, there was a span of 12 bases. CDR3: CAWNRELADTQYF. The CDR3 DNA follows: TGTGCCTGGAACCGGGAGTTGGCAGATACGCAGTATTTT.

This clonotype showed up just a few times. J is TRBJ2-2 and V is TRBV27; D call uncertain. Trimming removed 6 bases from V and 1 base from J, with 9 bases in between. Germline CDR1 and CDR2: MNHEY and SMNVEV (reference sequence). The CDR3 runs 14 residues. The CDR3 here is CASRFMGNTGELFF. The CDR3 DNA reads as TGTGCCAGCAGGTTTATGGGGAACACCGGGGAGCTGTTTTTT.

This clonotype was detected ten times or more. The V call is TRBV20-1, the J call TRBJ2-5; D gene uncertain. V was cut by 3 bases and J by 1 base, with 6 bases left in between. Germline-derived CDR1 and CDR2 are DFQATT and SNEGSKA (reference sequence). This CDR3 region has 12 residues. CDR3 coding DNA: TGCAGTGCTAGCGCGACCCAAGAGACCCAGTACTTC. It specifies CSASATQETQYF.

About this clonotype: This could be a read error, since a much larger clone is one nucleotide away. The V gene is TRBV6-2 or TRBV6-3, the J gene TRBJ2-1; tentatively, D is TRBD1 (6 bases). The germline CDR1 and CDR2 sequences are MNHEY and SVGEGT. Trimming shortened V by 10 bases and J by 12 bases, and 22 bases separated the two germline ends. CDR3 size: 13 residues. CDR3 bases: TGTGCCACCAACCCGGATGGCAGCAGGGGGCAGTTCTTC. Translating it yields CATNPDGSRGQFF.

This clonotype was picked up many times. CDR3 protein: CASSSGLAGDEQYF. The CDR3 coding sequence is TGTGCCAGCAGTTCAGGACTAGCGGGAGACGAGCAGTACTTC. The genes are TRBV7-9 and TRBJ2-7; 13 positions match TRBD2. The CDR3 sequence is 14 residues long. Trimming cost V 6 bases and J 5 bases; bases outside gene matches: 4. CDR1 and CDR2 from the germline V gene are SEHNR and FQNEAQ (reference sequence).

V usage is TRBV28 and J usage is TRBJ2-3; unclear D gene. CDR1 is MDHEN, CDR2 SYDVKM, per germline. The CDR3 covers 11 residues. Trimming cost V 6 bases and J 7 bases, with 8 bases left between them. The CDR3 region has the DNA TGTGCCAGCAGCAGTTTGTATACGCAGTATTTT. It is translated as CASSSLYTQYF.

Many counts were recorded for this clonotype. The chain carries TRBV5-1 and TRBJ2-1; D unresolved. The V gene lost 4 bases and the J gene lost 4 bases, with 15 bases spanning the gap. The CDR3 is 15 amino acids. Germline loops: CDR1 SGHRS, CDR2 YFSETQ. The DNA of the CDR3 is TGCGCCAGCAGCCTCACGACGACCCAATACAATGAGCAGTTCTTC. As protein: CASSLTTTQYNEQFF.

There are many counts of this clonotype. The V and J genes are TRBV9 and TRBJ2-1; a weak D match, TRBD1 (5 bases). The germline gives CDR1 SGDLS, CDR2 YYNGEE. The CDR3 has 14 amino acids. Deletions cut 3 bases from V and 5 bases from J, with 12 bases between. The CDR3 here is CASSAGPWDNEQFF. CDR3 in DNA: TGTGCCAGCAGCGCAGGGCCTTGGGACAATGAGCAGTTCTTC.